The rows below give T cell receptor beta chains drawn from one sample of a study of T cell responses to AZD1222 COVID-19 vaccine. Assay: immunoSEQ multiplex PCR; the TCRdb copy retains only in-frame clones and omits some. The sample contains about 190,000 clones, approximately 91% of which appear only once. Source: peripheral blood, taken on day 0 of AZD1222 vaccination. The receptors were sampled from an adult in good health. The CDR3 runs from the conserved cysteine through the conserved F or W. A D gene is named only where the DNA matches it firmly. Not all rows give a size; the values are once, few, many and, for expanded clones, a class.

d_call	clone_size	v_call	j_call	cdr3_nt	cdr3_aa
NA	NA	TRBV19	TRBJ1-2	TGTGCCAGTAGTACTCGTGCCAGGCATGGCTACACCTTC	CASSTRARHGYTF
TRBD1	NA	TRBV18	TRBJ1-2	TGTGCCAGCTCACGGGACAGGGGATATGGCTACACCTTC	CASSRDRGYGYTF
NA	NA	TRBV2	TRBJ2-1	TGTGCCAGCAGTATTAGGGAAGGCTCCTACAATGAGCAGTTCTTC	CASSIREGSYNEQFF
NA	once	TRBV10-3	TRBJ1-6	TGTGCCATCAGTGAAGAAGTCGGCGGGCAGGCCACCGGCTCCTATAATTCACCCCTCCACTTT	CAISEEVGGQATGSYNSPLHF
NA	NA	TRBV7-2	TRBJ1-5	TGTGCCAGCAGCTTAGACGGGAGGCCTCAGCCCCAGCATTTT	CASSLDGRPQPQHF
TRBD2	NA	TRBV11-2	TRBJ2-1	TGTGCCAGCAGCACCGGACTAGTCAATGAGCAGTTCTTC	CASSTGLVNEQFF
NA	NA	TRBV18	TRBJ1-5	TGTGCCAGCTCACCAGTGGGGATGAATCAGCCCCAGCATTTT	CASSPVGMNQPQHF
NA	NA	TRBV5-1	TRBJ1-1	TGCGCCAGCAGCTTGGCGGGTGGGGTGGCCACTGAAGCTTTCTTT	CASSLAGGVATEAFF
TRBD2	NA	TRBV11-2	TRBJ2-5	TGTGCCAGCAGCCCTCTCTCGGGGGGAAGTCAAGAGACCCAGTACTTC	CASSPLSGGSQETQYF
TRBD1	few	TRBV19	TRBJ1-1	TGTGCCAGTAGTGGACAGGGTTACACTGAAGCTTTCTTT	CASSGQGYTEAFF
NA	NA	TRBV2	TRBJ2-7	TGTGCCAGCACCCGAGGACGGGGCACCTACGAGCAGTACTTC	CASTRGRGTYEQYF
NA	NA	TRBV3-1/TRBV3-2	TRBJ1-1	TGTGCCAGCAGCCAAGGGGGGGGTAACACTGAAGCTTTCTTT	CASSQGGGNTEAFF
NA	NA	TRBV9	TRBJ2-7	TGTGCCAGCAGCGCAGGACGCGACGAGCAGTACTTC	CASSAGRDEQYF
NA	NA	TRBV3-1/TRBV3-2	TRBJ1-1	TGTGCCAGCAGCAGAGGGCAGGTGCAGGCCACTGAAGCTTTCTTT	CASSRGQVQATEAFF
NA	NA	TRBV27	TRBJ1-5	TGTGCCAGCAGTTCCCAGGGTCGTCAGCCCCAGCATTTT	CASSSQGRQPQHF
TRBD2	NA	TRBV7-2	TRBJ2-1	TGTGCCAGCAGCCACCCGGGACTAGCGGGAGGGGGGACCTACAATGAGCAGTTCTTC	CASSHPGLAGGGTYNEQFF
TRBD2	NA	TRBV5-1	TRBJ2-7	TGCGCCAGCAGCTTGGAGGCTAGCGGGAGGCGGGGGGAGCAGTACTTC	CASSLEASGRRGEQYF
TRBD2	NA	TRBV7-9	TRBJ2-3	TGTGCCAGCAGCTCCGGAGGTTTTCGGGAGGGCGATGCAGATACGCAGTATTTT	CASSSGGFREGDADTQYF
NA	NA	TRBV7-8	TRBJ1-2	TGTGCCAGCTCAGGCAACAACTATGGCTACACCTTC	CASSGNNYGYTF
NA	NA	TRBV28	TRBJ2-5	TGTGCCAGCAGGGGTGGGCACCAAGAGACCCAGTACTTC	CASRGGHQETQYF
TRBD2	NA	TRBV7-2	TRBJ2-1	TGTGCCAGCTCCTATACGGGGGGCTCCTACAATGAGCAGTTCTTC	CASSYTGGSYNEQFF
TRBD1	NA	TRBV14	TRBJ1-2	TGTGCCAGCAGCCAAGAGGCGGGACAGAACTACTATGGCTACACCTTC	CASSQEAGQNYYGYTF
TRBD1	NA	TRBV9	TRBJ2-5	TGTGCCAGCAGCGGCTTGGGACAGACGTACCAAGAGACCCAGTACTTC	CASSGLGQTYQETQYF
NA	NA	TRBV7-9	TRBJ2-7	TGTGCCAGCAGACCAGGGGTCAGCTACGAGCAGTACTTC	CASRPGVSYEQYF
NA	few	TRBV7-8	TRBJ1-5	TGTGCCAGCAGCTTATCGAGCAATCAGCCCCAGCATTTT	CASSLSSNQPQHF
TRBD1	NA	TRBV9	TRBJ2-1	TGTGCCAGCAGCCTGAGAAGACCCGGGACAGAGTATGAGCAGTTCTTC	CASSLRRPGTEYEQFF
NA	few	TRBV5-5	TRBJ1-5	TGTGCCAGTCAGGGGAGGTTAGGTCAGCCCCAGCATTTT	CASQGRLGQPQHF
NA	once	TRBV18	TRBJ2-2	TGTGCCAGCTCACCACAGTCGGGGGCGCACACCGGGGAGCTGTTTTTT	CASSPQSGAHTGELFF
TRBD2	NA	TRBV2	TRBJ2-1	TGTGCCAGCAGGTCCGGGACTAGGAACAATGAGCAGTTCTTC	CASRSGTRNNEQFF
NA	NA	TRBV13	TRBJ2-7	TGTGCCAGCAGACCCCATAGGGACTCCTACGAGCAGTACTTC	CASRPHRDSYEQYF
NA	NA	TRBV18	TRBJ1-4	TGTGCCAGCTCACCCGCCTACCAGGGAGGTGAAAAACTGTTTTTT	CASSPAYQGGEKLFF
TRBD1	NA	TRBV7-3	TRBJ1-4	TGTGCCAGCAGCACTAGTGAGGGACAGAAAAATGAAAAACTGTTTTTT	CASSTSEGQKNEKLFF
NA	NA	TRBV4-1	TRBJ2-5	TGCGCCAGCAGCCAAGAATGGAGTGGAGAGACCCAGTACTTC	CASSQEWSGETQYF
TRBD2	NA	TRBV7-6	TRBJ2-1	TGTGCCAGCAGCTCACTAGCGGGGGTGGTTGAGCAGTTCTTC	CASSSLAGVVEQFF
NA	NA	TRBV5-1	TRBJ2-5	TGCGCCAGCAGCTTGGGCAAGGAGACCCAGTACTTC	CASSLGKETQYF
TRBD1	NA	TRBV5-1	TRBJ2-5	TGCGCCAGCAGCTTTTTAGGGACAGGCGAGCAAGAGACCCAGTACTTC	CASSFLGTGEQETQYF
NA	NA	TRBV5-1	TRBJ2-2	TGCGCCAGCAGCTGGACAGCCTCGAACACCGGGGAGCTGTTTTTT	CASSWTASNTGELFF
TRBD2	NA	TRBV24-1	TRBJ2-2	TGTGCCACCAGTGATTTCGGGGGGGTGCAGCGAGGGGAGCTGTTTTTT	CATSDFGGVQRGELFF
NA	NA	TRBV7-2	TRBJ2-7	TGTGCCAGCAGCTCAGACCACTCCTACGAGCAGTACTTC	CASSSDHSYEQYF
NA	NA	TRBV18	TRBJ2-7	TGTGCCAGCTCACCGGACTGGTACGAGCAGTACTTC	CASSPDWYEQYF
NA	NA	TRBV27	TRBJ2-6	TGTGCCAGCAGTCCCTACCCACAGGGAGGCTCTGGGGCCAACGTCCTGACTTTC	CASSPYPQGGSGANVLTF
NA	NA	TRBV6-5	TRBJ1-1	TGTGCCAGCAGTTACTATGGGGAACTGAACACTGAAGCTTTCTTT	CASSYYGELNTEAFF
NA	once	TRBV2	TRBJ1-5	TGTGCCGGGGTGGGCTTACGGAGGCAGCCCCAGCATTTT	CAGVGLRRQPQHF
NA	NA	TRBV7-9	TRBJ1-5	TGTGCCAGCAGCCGACTTCGGGGTGGCAATCAGCCCCAGCATTTT	CASSRLRGGNQPQHF
NA	NA	TRBV13	TRBJ1-5	TGTGCCAGCAGCTTAGCGGCGAATCAGCCCCAGCATTTT	CASSLAANQPQHF
NA	NA	TRBV7-8	TRBJ2-3	TGTGCCAGCAGCTTTTTCTTGCCCACAGATACGCAGTATTTT	CASSFFLPTDTQYF
TRBD1	once	TRBV6-4	TRBJ1-5	TGTGCCAGCAGTGTTCCCGGGACAGGGATACAGCCCCAGCATTTT	CASSVPGTGIQPQHF
NA	NA	TRBV7-9	TRBJ1-4	TGTGCCAGCAGTTACGGTGGTGAAAAACTGTTTTTT	CASSYGGEKLFF
TRBD1	NA	TRBV4-1	TRBJ1-4	TGCGCCAGCAGCCAAGTTCAGGGACAGGCAAATGAAAAACTGTTTTTT	CASSQVQGQANEKLFF
TRBD2	NA	TRBV11-1	TRBJ2-7	TGTGCCAGCGCTTCCGGACTAGCGGGACTGGAGCAGTACTTC	CASASGLAGLEQYF
NA	NA	TRBV19	TRBJ2-1	TGTGCCAGCCAGCGGAGCTCCTACAATGAGCAGTTCTTC	CASQRSSYNEQFF
NA	few	TRBV3-1/TRBV3-2	TRBJ1-5	TGTGCCAGCAGCCAAGGACCAGGGAGCAATCAGCCCCAGCATTTT	CASSQGPGSNQPQHF
NA	NA	TRBV9	TRBJ2-3	TGTGCCAGCAGCGTAATCGGACATATCACAGATACGCAGTATTTT	CASSVIGHITDTQYF
TRBD1	NA	TRBV2	TRBJ1-5	TGTGCCAGCAGGGGGACAGTAAGCAATCAGCCCCAGCATTTT	CASRGTVSNQPQHF
NA	NA	TRBV4-2	TRBJ2-3	TGTGCCAGCAGCCTCGAGACAGCCAGCACAGATACGCAGTATTTT	CASSLETASTDTQYF
TRBD1	NA	TRBV18	TRBJ1-2	TGTGCCAGCTCACTAACCGGGACAGGGAGCCCCATCTATGGCTACACCTTC	CASSLTGTGSPIYGYTF
TRBD1	NA	TRBV10-3	TRBJ1-5	TGTGCCATCAGTGAGTCTCATCGGGGGACAGTGGGTCAGCCCCAGCATTTT	CAISESHRGTVGQPQHF
NA	NA	TRBV6-6	TRBJ1-2	TGTGCCAGCAGTCCGGACGGATCCTATGGCTACACCTTC	CASSPDGSYGYTF
NA	NA	TRBV25-1	TRBJ1-1	TGTGCCAGCAGTGCGTCCTCATACGAAGCTTTCTTT	CASSASSYEAFF